Listed here are 5 T cell receptor beta chains from one sample, sequenced in a study of identical twins. TCRdb reanalysed the 5' RACE reads using MiXCR and keeps one entry per CDR3 protein. The sample consists of about 730,000 distinct CDR3 sequences, 21% of them appearing once. These data were also reused for a study on T cells expressing NK-cell markers.

The sample comprised PBMCs. The receptors shown here come from a woman under 30 in good health.

The CDR3 is CSARTENNEQFF. Here the CDR3 DNA reads TGCAGCGCCCGAACAGAGAACAATGAGCAGTTCTTC. The chain joins TRBV29-1 to TRBJ2-1; D not certain. V was pared by 7 bases and J by 5 bases, with 12 bases between. The CDR3 extends over 12 amino acids. Germline assignment: CDR1 SQVTM and CDR2 ANQGSEA.

The chain uses TRBV9 and TRBJ2-3; no clear D. Per the germline V gene, CDR1 is SGDLS and CDR2 is YYNGEE. The CDR3 is made up of 13 amino acids. V was trimmed by 0 bases and J by 4 bases, leaving 6 bases between them. In DNA, the CDR3 is TGTGCCAGCAGCGTAGGGATTCCAGATACGCAGTATTTT. It codes for CASSVGIPDTQYF.

The chain employs TRBV5-1 and TRBJ2-1; D is unresolved. The germline V gene encodes CDR1 SGHRS and CDR2 YFSETQ. V shed 4 bases and J shed 2 bases, with 10 bases lying between them. CDR3 size: 14 residues. CDR3 residues: CASSPDSPYNEQFF. Here the CDR3 DNA reads TGCGCCAGCAGCCCTGATTCTCCCTACAATGAGCAGTTCTTC.

At least ten counts were recorded for this clonotype. This chain uses TRBV5-6 with TRBJ1-2, with D unresolved. Per germline, CDR1 SGHDT and CDR2 YYEEEE. The V gene lost 0 bases and the J gene lost 4 bases, with 7 bases spanning the gap. The CDR3 covers 13 residues. The chain's CDR3 is CASSLGERYGYTF. The DNA for the CDR3 is TGTGCCAGCAGCTTGGGGGAACGCTATGGCTACACCTTC.

This clonotype has more than one count but fewer than ten. The V and J genes are TRBV19 and TRBJ2-7; 7 bases are shared with TRBD1. Germline V gene sequence: CDR1 LNHDA, CDR2 SQIVND (reference sequence). This CDR3 has 15 amino acids. Trimming at V came to 4 bases and at J to 7 bases, leaving 13 bases not matched to a gene. CDR3 loop: CASSTTRQGMKEQYF. CDR3 DNA sequence: TGTGCCAGTAGTACCACCCGACAGGGAATGAAGGAGCAGTACTTC.